A selection of T cell receptor beta chains follows, all from one sample in a study of blood T cells in healthy people across ages. TCRdb analysed the 5' RACE reads with MiXCR anew, one entry per CDR3 protein. Of 710,000 or so distinct CDR3 sequences in the sample, about a fifth were seen once. The material sequenced was blood. The receptors originated from a man aged 65 to 79 in good health. The CDR3 runs from the conserved cysteine through the conserved F or W. The order of the fields is V gene, D gene, J gene, CDR3 length, clone size, CDR3 DNA, CDR3 protein. A D gene is named only where the DNA matches it firmly. Some rows have no size entry. The others give once, few or many, or a class for an expanded clone.

TRBV3-1	-	TRBJ1-2	14	-	TGTGCCGCACCCCTCCCGGGTACTAACTATGGCTACACCTTC	CAAPLPGTNYGYTF
TRBV3-1	-	TRBJ2-3	16	few	TGTGCCAGCAGCCCACAGGGAGCTCAAGGTTGGGGTACGCAGTATTTT	CASSPQGAQGWGTQYF
TRBV3-1	-	TRBJ2-5	19	-	TGTGCCAGCAGCCAAGACCCAAGACGGAGGAGCGACCTTCAAGAGACCCAGTACTTC	CASSQDPRRRSDLQETQYF
TRBV10-3	TRBD2	TRBJ2-3	20	few	TGTGCCATCAGCCCCGGGGGACTAGCGGGAGAAAGGACACACACAGATACGCAGTATTTT	CAISPGGLAGERTHTDTQYF
TRBV10-3	-	TRBJ2-1	15	-	TGTGCCATCAGCCCGGGGGACCGGAGGTACAATGAGCAGTTCTTC	CAISPGDRRYNEQFF
TRBV6-1	-	TRBJ1-4	16	-	TGTGCCAGCAGTGAAGGGGTGGGGGCAACTAATGAAAAACTGTTTTTT	CASSEGVGATNEKLFF
TRBV6-5	-	TRBJ1-2	12	few	TGTCCCAGCAGCAGCGCCTTTTATGGCTACACCTTC	CPSSSAFYGYTF
TRBV5-1	-	TRBJ2-7	16	few	TGCGCCAGCAGCTTGGGTCTGGGTCAGGGTATCGGCGAGCAGTACTTC	CASSLGLGQGIGEQYF
TRBV7-2	TRBD1	TRBJ1-4	16	-	TGTGCCAGCAGCTCTAAGACAGGGGCAACTAATGAAAAACTGTTTTTT	CASSSKTGATNEKLFF
TRBV6-2/TRBV6-3	-	TRBJ1-2	14	few	TGTGCCAGCACCCTGTCGGGGGTTCGAGGTGGCTACACCTTC	CASTLSGVRGGYTF
TRBV6-5	TRBD2	TRBJ2-3	20	-	TGTGCCAGCAGTTACTCCAGCAGTTACCCCAGCGGGGGAGGCACAGATACGCAGTATTTT	CASSYSSSYPSGGGTDTQYF
TRBV5-1	TRBD2	TRBJ2-5	14	few	TGCGCCAGCAGCAAGACTAGCGGGGGAGAGACCCAGTACTTC	CASSKTSGGETQYF
TRBV28	-	TRBJ2-7	14	few	TGTGCCAGCACTAAAAGCAGCGGTACCTACGAGCAGTACTTC	CASTKSSGTYEQYF
TRBV6-2/TRBV6-3	TRBD2	TRBJ2-1	14	-	TGTGCCAGCAGTTACGGGACTAGCGGCAGGGCGCAGTTCTTC	CASSYGTSGRAQFF
TRBV24-1	-	TRBJ2-1	15	-	TGTGCCACCAGTGATGGGCAGGGGCTCGACAATGAGCAGTTCTTC	CATSDGQGLDNEQFF
TRBV5-6	TRBD1	TRBJ1-1	16	-	TGTGCCAGCAGCTCGACGCTGAAGACAGGGGGTACTGAAGCTTTCTTT	CASSSTLKTGGTEAFF
TRBV11-1	-	TRBJ2-1	13	few	TGTGCCAGCACCTACAGGGCCCCCGGGGAGCAGTTCTTC	CASTYRAPGEQFF
TRBV9	TRBD1	TRBJ1-5	15	few	TGTGCCAGCAGCGTGGACTTCAGGGGGCATCAGCCCCAGCATTTT	CASSVDFRGHQPQHF
TRBV7-2	TRBD2	TRBJ2-3	15	many	TGTGCCAGCAGCTTTAACGGACTAGGTACAGATACGCAGTATTTT	CASSFNGLGTDTQYF
TRBV5-1	-	TRBJ1-3	16	-	TGCGCCAGCAGCCCTTGGAGTCAGGGAACTGGAAACACCATATATTTT	CASSPWSQGTGNTIYF
TRBV7-9	-	TRBJ2-1	17	-	TGTGCCAGCAGCTGGTCGTTGGGGCGAGTAGCATGGAATGAGCAGTTCTTC	CASSWSLGRVAWNEQFF
TRBV3-1	-	TRBJ1-1	15	few	TGTGCCAGCAGCCCCCGACAGACAGGGAACACTGAAGCTTTCTTT	CASSPRQTGNTEAFF
TRBV5-1	-	TRBJ1-1	18	few	TGCGCCAGCAGCTTGGCCGGTGGGGCAGGGAGCTTTAACACTGAAGCTTTCTTT	CASSLAGGAGSFNTEAFF
TRBV5-1	-	TRBJ1-2	14	few	TGCGCCAGCAGCCAGGACAGACCTAACTATGGCTACACCTTC	CASSQDRPNYGYTF
TRBV28	TRBD1	TRBJ2-7	17	-	TGTGCCAGCAGTTCCTACGCCGGGACAGGGGGCGTCTACGAGCAGTACTTC	CASSSYAGTGGVYEQYF
TRBV24-1	-	TRBJ2-4	16	few	TGTGCCACCAGTGACCCCCGAGGGGATGCCAAAAACATTCAGTACTTC	CATSDPRGDAKNIQYF
TRBV7-2	-	TRBJ2-2	15	-	TGTGCCAGCAGCCGACAGACTCAGAACACCGGGGAGCTGTTTTTT	CASSRQTQNTGELFF
TRBV5-1	TRBD2	TRBJ2-1	14	few	TGCGCCAGCAGCTTAAAGAGCGGGAACAATGAGCAGTTCTTC	CASSLKSGNNEQFF
TRBV12-3/TRBV12-4	TRBD1	TRBJ1-5	14	-	TGTGCCAGCGGGGACAGGGGTACCAATCAGCCCCAGCATTTT	CASGDRGTNQPQHF
TRBV19	-	TRBJ1-3	14	-	TGTGCCAGTAGTGCGACAAACTCTGGAAACACCATATATTTT	CASSATNSGNTIYF
TRBV6-2/TRBV6-3	-	TRBJ1-5	15	few	TGTGCCAGCAGCCAATCACGGGTTTTCAATCAGCCCCAGCATTTT	CASSQSRVFNQPQHF
TRBV4-2	-	TRBJ2-7	14	-	TGTGCCAGCAGCCAACCTCCCGACAGCTACGAGCAGTACTTC	CASSQPPDSYEQYF
TRBV6-5	-	TRBJ2-1	13	once	TGTGCCAGCAGTTACGACAGCAACAATGAGCAGTTCTTC	CASSYDSNNEQFF
TRBV28	TRBD2	TRBJ2-3	16	-	TGTGCCAGCAGTTTTCTAAGCGGGAGAGACTCAGATACGCAGTATTTT	CASSFLSGRDSDTQYF
TRBV7-2	-	TRBJ1-5	14	few	TGTGCCAGCAGCCTCCAAGAGGGACGGCAGCCCCAGCATTTT	CASSLQEGRQPQHF
TRBV11-2	TRBD2	TRBJ2-1	17	few	TGTGCCAGCAGCTTAATTACCGGGAGGGCGCTTGGGAATGAGCAGTTCTTC	CASSLITGRALGNEQFF
TRBV6-2/TRBV6-3	-	TRBJ1-2	13	-	TGTGCCAGCAGTGAATCCAAGATCTATGGCTACACCTTC	CASSESKIYGYTF
TRBV29-1	TRBD1	TRBJ2-7	15	few	TGCAGCGTTGATAAGGGACAGGGGCCCTCGGACGAGCAGTACTTC	CSVDKGQGPSDEQYF
TRBV5-1	TRBD1	TRBJ2-3	17	-	TGCGCCAGCAGCTTGGAAGGACAGGGGGGAAGCACAGATACGCAGTATTTT	CASSLEGQGGSTDTQYF
TRBV19	-	TRBJ1-6	15	-	TGTGCCAGTAGGCCAACCCGGACGGGTAATTCACCCCTCCACTTT	CASRPTRTGNSPLHF
TRBV28	-	TRBJ2-1	14	many	TGTGCCAGCAGCCTCGGGGGCTCCTACAATGAGCAGTTCTTC	CASSLGGSYNEQFF
TRBV29-1	-	TRBJ1-3	12	-	TGCAGCGTCCTGGTCTCTGGAAACACCATATATTTT	CSVLVSGNTIYF
TRBV24-1	-	TRBJ2-1	13	-	TGTGCCACCAGTGGCCTGGCGTACAATGAGCAGTTCTTC	CATSGLAYNEQFF
TRBV19	TRBD1	TRBJ1-2	14	-	TGTGCCAGTCCTAGGACAGGGGGTAGCTATGGCTACACCTTC	CASPRTGGSYGYTF
TRBV29-1	-	TRBJ1-1	12	many	TGCAGCGTTGAGAGGGGATGGGCTGAAGCTTTCTTT	CSVERGWAEAFF
TRBV12-3/TRBV12-4	-	TRBJ2-7	13	few	TGTGCCAGCAGTTCTAGGCCCCCCTACGAGCAGTACTTC	CASSSRPPYEQYF
TRBV15	-	TRBJ2-3	15	-	TGTGCCACCAGGGGGGATGAGGGGATGAGTAGGACGCAGTATTTT	CATRGDEGMSRTQYF
TRBV20-1	TRBD1	TRBJ1-2	11	few	TGCAGTGCTGGACAGGAGGCTGGCTACACCTTC	CSAGQEAGYTF
TRBV6-5	-	TRBJ2-6	16	few	TGTGCCAGCAGTTACTCGAAGGGCGCTGGGGCCAACGTCCTGACTTTC	CASSYSKGAGANVLTF
TRBV2	-	TRBJ1-4	13	-	TGTGCCAGCACCAGCATCCCCCTGGGAAAACTGTTTTTT	CASTSIPLGKLFF
TRBV6-2/TRBV6-3	-	TRBJ2-1	17	-	TGTGCCAGCAGTTCGGACAGTCAAATTTTGGGGTTTAGTGAGCAGTTCTTC	CASSSDSQILGFSEQFF